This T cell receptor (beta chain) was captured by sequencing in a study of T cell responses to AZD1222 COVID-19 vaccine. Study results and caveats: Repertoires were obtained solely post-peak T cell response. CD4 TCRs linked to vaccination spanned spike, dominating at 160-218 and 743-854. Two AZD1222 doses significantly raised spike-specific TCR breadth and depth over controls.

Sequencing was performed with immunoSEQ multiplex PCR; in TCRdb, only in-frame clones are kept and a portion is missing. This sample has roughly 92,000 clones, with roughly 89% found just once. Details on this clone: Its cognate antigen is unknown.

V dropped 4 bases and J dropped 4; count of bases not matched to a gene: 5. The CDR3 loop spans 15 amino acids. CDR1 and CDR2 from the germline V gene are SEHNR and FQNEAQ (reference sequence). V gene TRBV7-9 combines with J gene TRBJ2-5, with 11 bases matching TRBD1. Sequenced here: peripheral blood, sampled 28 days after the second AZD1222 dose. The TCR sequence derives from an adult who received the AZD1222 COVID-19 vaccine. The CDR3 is CASSSRTGGRETQYF. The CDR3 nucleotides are TGTGCCAGCAGCTCGAGGACAGGGGGCCGAGAGACCCAGTACTTC.